This TCR beta chain stems from a study of cytomegalovirus exposure and HLA in healthy donors. CDR3 size: 15 residues. V was cut by 0 bases and J by 2 bases, with 11 bases left in between. Germline assignment: CDR1 LGHNA and CDR2 YSLEER. The donors were part of the validation cohort, which consisted of more than 90 subjects and was separate from the first cohort of about 720 subjects. Measured with immunoSEQ multiplex PCR; TCRdb has only the in-frame clones, and not every one. The sample has some 350,000 clones, around 87% seen once; the top ten hold roughly 1.2%. This sequence originates from a woman in her thirties in good health and CMV-seropositive. The chain is built from TRBV4-3 and TRBJ2-7; possible D gene TRBD2, 6 bases. The specimen was PBMCs. In nucleotides, the CDR3 is TGCGCCAGCAGCCAAGAACGGGAGCGAACCTACGAGCAGTACTTC. As protein: CASSQERERTYEQYF.